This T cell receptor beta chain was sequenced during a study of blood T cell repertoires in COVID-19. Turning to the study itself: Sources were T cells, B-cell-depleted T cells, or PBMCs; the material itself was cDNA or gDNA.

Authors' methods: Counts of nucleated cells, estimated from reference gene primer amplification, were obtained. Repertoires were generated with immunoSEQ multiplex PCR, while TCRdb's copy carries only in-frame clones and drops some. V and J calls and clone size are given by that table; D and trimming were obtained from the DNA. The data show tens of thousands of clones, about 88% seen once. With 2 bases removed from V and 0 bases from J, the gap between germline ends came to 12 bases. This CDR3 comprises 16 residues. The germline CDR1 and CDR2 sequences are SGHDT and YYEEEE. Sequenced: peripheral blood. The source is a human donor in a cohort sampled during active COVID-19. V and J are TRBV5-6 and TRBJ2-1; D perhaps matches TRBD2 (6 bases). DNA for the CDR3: TGTGCCAGCAGCTTTATGGGACTTAGCTCCTACAATGAGCAGTTCTTC. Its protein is CASSFMGLSSYNEQFF.